This TCR beta chain was captured in a study of blood T cell repertoires in COVID-19. Produced via immunoSEQ multiplex PCR; TCRdb's table is partial and in-frame only. The table lists approximately 300,000 clones, approximately 88% of them singletons. CDR1 is MNHEY, CDR2 SVGAGI, per germline. There are 14 residues in the CDR3. V was pared by 3 bases and J by 4 bases, with 10 bases between. This sequence originates from a man younger than 30 who had recovered from COVID-19. This chain uses TRBV6-5 with TRBJ1-5; D is uncertain. Sequences were obtained from peripheral blood. CDR3 protein: CASSYSGINQPQHF. Here the CDR3 DNA reads TGTGCCAGCAGTTATTCCGGGATTAATCAGCCCCAGCATTTT.